The 21 T cell receptor beta chains in this list originate from one sample, sequenced in a study. TCRdb reprocessed the RT-PCR reads via MiXCR and lists one record per CDR3 protein. The sample has more than 550,000 distinct CDR3 sequences; about 14% are singletons. Sample: memory CD4+ T cells from blood. Receptors originate from a female donor in good health, serving as a healthy control.

At least ten counts were recorded for this clonotype. This chain connects TRBV20-1 to TRBJ1-2; TRBD1 is a possible D gene (6 bases). This CDR3 spans 14 amino acids. V dropped 6 bases and J dropped 8 bases, with 22 bases sitting between them. In germline, CDR1 is DFQATT, CDR2 SNEGSKA (reference sequence). The CDR3 DNA reads as TGCAGTGCCGCCAGGGGAGCTGACGGCTCAGGCTACACCTTC. Translation: CSAARGADGSGYTF.

This clonotype was observed a handful of times. The gene calls are TRBV18 and TRBJ2-7, with 9 bases matching TRBD1. This CDR3 region has 14 residues. The junction had 8 bases not matched to a gene; V was cut back by 3 bases and J by 8 bases. Germline loops: CDR1 KGHSH, CDR2 LQKENI. CDR3 in DNA: TGTGCCAGCTCACCGGGACAGGGAGATCGTCAGCAGTACTTC. Its protein is CASSPGQGDRQQYF.

This chain links TRBV30 with TRBJ2-1; 7 positions match TRBD2. Germline loops: CDR1 GTSNPN, CDR2 SVGIG (reference sequence). The CDR3 is made up of 17 amino acids. J gave up 3 bases and V 0 bases, and 11 bases lay outside the gene matches. In DNA, the CDR3 is TGTGCCTGGAGTGTACGGGGGAAGCTAGCGGTCTACAATGAGCAGTTCTTC. Its protein product is CAWSVRGKLAVYNEQFF.

V is TRBV20-1 and J is TRBJ1-5; D ambiguous. Deletions cut 6 bases from V and 7 bases from J, with 13 bases between. The CDR3 spans 12 residues. Germline assignment: CDR1 DFQATT and CDR2 SNEGSKA (reference sequence). The CDR3 DNA sequence: TGCAGTGCCGGGCGGGCGGGGCAGCCCCAGCATTTT. Amino acid sequence: CSAGRAGQPQHF.

In this sample, this clonotype turned up many times. The chain couples TRBV20-1 to TRBJ2-1; TRBD2 might be the D (7 bases). The CDR3 extends over 14 amino acids. V was shortened by 2 bases and J by 5 bases, with 13 bases between the two germline ends. Germline V CDR1 and CDR2: DFQATT, SNEGSKA (reference sequence). The CDR3 protein is CSARRGAGDNEQFF. The CDR3 DNA reads as TGCAGTGCTAGACGGGGGGCGGGGGACAATGAGCAGTTCTTC.

The gene calls are TRBV19 and TRBJ1-2; D is unresolved. The CDR3 spans 11 residues. Trimming removed 8 bases at V and 10 bases at J, with 14 bases between. Looked up from germline, CDR1 is LNHDA and CDR2 is SQIVND (reference sequence). This CDR3 is CASSLWDVYTF. CDR3 DNA: TGTGCCAGTTCCCTCTGGGATGTCTACACCTTC.

The chain has TRBV7-2 and TRBJ1-1, with D possibly matching TRBD1 (5 bases). Trimming cost V 2 bases and J 3 bases, with 13 bases left between them. CDR3 size: 15 residues. CDR1 is SGHTA and CDR2 is FQGNSA in the germline V gene. CDR3 nucleotides: TGTGCCAGCAGCTTAAGTTCCCAGGGATACACTGAAGCTTTCTTT. Translation: CASSLSSQGYTEAFF.

This clonotype was detected ten times or more. The chain recombines TRBV29-1 with TRBJ2-7, with D possibly TRBD1 on 8 matching bases. This CDR3 spans 13 amino acids. The ends were cut back, 5 bases at V and 5 bases at J, with 16 bases in the middle. CDR1 is SQVTM and CDR2 is ANQGSEA in the germline V gene. CDR3 protein: CSVKQGGSHEQYF. For the CDR3, the DNA is TGCAGCGTTAAACAGGGGGGGAGCCACGAGCAGTACTTC.

The V call is TRBV7-9, the J call TRBJ1-4, with D perhaps matching TRBD1 (6 bases). V was shortened by 10 bases and J by 4 bases, with 22 bases between the two germline ends. The CDR3 sequence is 16 residues long. CDR1 and CDR2 from the germline V gene are SEHNR and FQNEAQ (reference sequence). The CDR3 spells CAIHHTRGGGNEKLFF. Written as DNA, the CDR3 is TGTGCCATCCATCATACCCGAGGGGGAGGTAATGAAAAACTGTTTTTT.

Only a few counts were recorded for this clonotype. The genes are TRBV20-1 and TRBJ1-5; D possibly corresponds to TRBD1 (6 bases). CDR1 and CDR2 from the germline V gene are DFQATT and SNEGSKA (reference sequence). This CDR3 has 14 amino acids. V lost 5 bases, J lost 0 bases, and 11 bases lay in between. The CDR3 loop reads CSAARQDSNQPQHF. As DNA, the CDR3 is TGCAGTGCTGCTCGACAGGATAGCAATCAGCCCCAGCATTTT.

This clonotype was found many times. The V gene is TRBV6-6, the J gene TRBJ1-1; weak D call: TRBD1 (5 bases). V gave up 6 bases and J gave up 4 bases, with 18 bases separating them. CDR3 length: 15 amino acids. Germline V gene sequence: CDR1 MNHNY, CDR2 SVGAGI (reference sequence). The CDR3 protein is CASSPRDSRSTEAFF. For the CDR3, the DNA is TGTGCCAGCAGCCCCCGGGACTCCCGGAGCACTGAAGCTTTCTTT.

This clonotype was seen a few times. The J gene is TRBJ2-7, the V gene TRBV7-9, with D possibly matching TRBD1 (6 bases). Germline values: CDR1 SEHNR, CDR2 FQNEAQ (reference sequence). CDR3 length: 18 residues. V lost 0 bases and J 2 bases, leaving 20 bases between the germline ends. In DNA, the CDR3 is TGTGCCAGCAGCTTAGCGCTGGGACAACACACAGAGACCTACGAGCAGTACTTC. Its translation is CASSLALGQHTETYEQYF.

The CDR3 sequence is CASSLPGLRETQYF. CDR3 in DNA: TGCGCCAGCAGCTTGCCCGGACTAAGAGAGACCCAGTACTTC. The chain joins TRBV5-1 to TRBJ2-5, with D maybe TRBD2 (6 bases). The germline V gene has CDR1 SGHRS and CDR2 YFSETQ. This CDR3 has 14 amino acids. Trimming removed 1 base at V and 4 bases at J, with 11 bases between.

This chain uses TRBV29-1 with TRBJ1-1; 7 nucleotides align to TRBD1. This CDR3 spans 16 amino acids. Trimming took 5 bases from V and 5 from J; bases not matched to a gene: 17. Germline CDR1 is SQVTM and CDR2 is ANQGSEA. CDR3 DNA sequence: TGCAGCGTTCCGTCAGGGGGGGAGGGCCCTAGGACTGAAGCTTTCTTT. This gives the protein CSVPSGGEGPRTEAFF.

This clonotype showed up just a few times. V gene TRBV25-1 combines with J gene TRBJ2-2, with a tentative D call TRBD1 (5 bases). The CDR3 consists of 15 residues. The V gene's germline CDR1 is MGHDK and CDR2 SYGVNS. The germline V and J ends were trimmed by 3 bases and 4 bases, with 12 bases remaining between them. The CDR3 region is CASSDAGSITGELFF. CDR3 nucleotide sequence: TGTGCCAGCAGTGATGCAGGGTCGATCACCGGGGAGCTGTTTTTT.

This clonotype turned up a few times. This chain joins TRBV6-5 and TRBJ2-2; D is unresolved. Germline V lookup: CDR1 MNHEY, CDR2 SVGAGI. Trimming took 5 bases from V and 0 from J, leaving 10 bases between them. The CDR3 extends over 15 amino acids. The DNA for the CDR3 is TGTGCCAGCAGTGACCAGCGACCGAACACCGGGGAGCTGTTTTTT. It translates to CASSDQRPNTGELFF.

This clonotype showed up just a few times. In nucleotides, the CDR3 is TGTGCCAGCAGCTTATTCAATGACTACGAGCAGTACTTC. Translating it yields CASSLFNDYEQYF. The rearrangement links TRBV7-3 to TRBJ2-7, with D hard to call. Germline loops: CDR1 SGHTA, CDR2 FQGTGA. Trimming left V 2 bases short and J 3 bases short, with 8 bases between. The CDR3 is 13 amino acids. The full variable domain, completed using reference TRBV7-3 and TRBJ2-7, is GAGVSQTPSNKVTEKGKYVELRCDPISGHTALYWYRQSLGQGPEFLIYFQGTGAADDSGLPNDRFFAVRPEGSVSTLKIQRTERGDSAVYLCASSLFNDYEQYFGPGTRLTVT.

V gene TRBV6-4 combines with J gene TRBJ1-2, with D possibly matching TRBD1 (6 bases). The CDR3 has 13 amino acids. Germline values: CDR1 MRHNA, CDR2 SNTAGT. Trimming removed 2 bases from V and 7 bases from J, with 11 bases in between. For the CDR3, the DNA is TGTGCCAGCAGTGACACAGGGCTTAGTGGCTACACCTTC. It encodes CASSDTGLSGYTF.

There are a few counts of this clonotype. The chain carries TRBV20-1 and TRBJ1-3; unclear D gene. Germline V CDR1 and CDR2: DFQATT, SNEGSKA (reference sequence). The V gene lost 0 bases and the J gene lost 6 bases, with 9 bases spanning the gap. The CDR3 spans 13 residues. CDR3 sequence reads: CSARDLWENTIYF. CDR3 nucleotide sequence: TGCAGTGCTAGAGATCTCTGGGAAAACACCATATATTTT.

V is TRBV3-1 and J is TRBJ2-3; the D is unclear. CDR1 is LGHDT, CDR2 YNNKEL, per germline (reference sequence). The V end lost 3 bases, the J end lost 4 bases, and 11 bases lay between the germline ends. CDR3 length: 14 amino acids. For the CDR3, the DNA is TGTGCCAGCAGCCAGGTTACCTACCCAGATACGCAGTATTTT. As protein: CASSQVTYPDTQYF.

This clonotype was seen many times. The rearrangement links TRBV6-5 to TRBJ1-1; 8 bases align to TRBD1. The germline CDR1 and CDR2 sequences are MNHEY and SVGAGI. V lost 5 bases and J lost 4; bases outside the gene matches: 3. The CDR3 totals 13 residues. The CDR3 DNA sequence: TGTGCCAGCAGTCGAGACAGGGGCACTGAAGCTTTCTTT. Protein product: CASSRDRGTEAFF.